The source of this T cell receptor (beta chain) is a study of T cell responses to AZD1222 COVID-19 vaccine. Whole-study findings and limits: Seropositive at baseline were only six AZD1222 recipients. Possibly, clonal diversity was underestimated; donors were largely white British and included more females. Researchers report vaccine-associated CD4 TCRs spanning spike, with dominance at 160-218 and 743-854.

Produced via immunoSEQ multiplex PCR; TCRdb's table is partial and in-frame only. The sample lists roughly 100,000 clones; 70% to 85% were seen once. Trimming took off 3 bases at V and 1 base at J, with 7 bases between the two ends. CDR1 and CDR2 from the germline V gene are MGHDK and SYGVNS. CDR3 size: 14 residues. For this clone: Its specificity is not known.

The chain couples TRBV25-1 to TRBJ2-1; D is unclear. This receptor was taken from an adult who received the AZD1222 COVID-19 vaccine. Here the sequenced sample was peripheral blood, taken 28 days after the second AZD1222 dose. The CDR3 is CASSEDGSYNEQFF. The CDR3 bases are TGTGCCAGCAGTGAGGACGGATCCTACAATGAGCAGTTCTTC.